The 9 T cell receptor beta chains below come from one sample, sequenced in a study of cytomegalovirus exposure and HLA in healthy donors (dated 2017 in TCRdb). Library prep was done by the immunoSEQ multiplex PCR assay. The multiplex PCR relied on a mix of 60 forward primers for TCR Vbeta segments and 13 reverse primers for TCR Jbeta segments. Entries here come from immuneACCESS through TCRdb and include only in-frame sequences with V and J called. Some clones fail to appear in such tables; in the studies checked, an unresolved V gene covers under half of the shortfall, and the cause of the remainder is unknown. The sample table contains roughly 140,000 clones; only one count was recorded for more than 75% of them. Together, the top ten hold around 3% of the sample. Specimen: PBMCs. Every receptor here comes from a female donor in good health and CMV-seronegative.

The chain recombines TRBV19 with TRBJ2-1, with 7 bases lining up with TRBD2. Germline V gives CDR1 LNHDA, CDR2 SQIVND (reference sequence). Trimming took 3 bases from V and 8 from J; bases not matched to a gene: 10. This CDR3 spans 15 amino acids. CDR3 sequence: CASSIGVEAGDEQFF. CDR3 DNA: TGTGCCAGTAGTATTGGGGTAGAGGCGGGGGATGAGCAGTTCTTC.

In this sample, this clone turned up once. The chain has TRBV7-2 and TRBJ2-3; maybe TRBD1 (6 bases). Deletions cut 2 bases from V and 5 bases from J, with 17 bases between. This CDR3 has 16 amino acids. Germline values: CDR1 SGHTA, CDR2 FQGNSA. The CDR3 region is CASSLIYWGHEDTQYF. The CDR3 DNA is TGTGCCAGCAGCTTAATCTACTGGGGGCATGAAGATACGCAGTATTTT.

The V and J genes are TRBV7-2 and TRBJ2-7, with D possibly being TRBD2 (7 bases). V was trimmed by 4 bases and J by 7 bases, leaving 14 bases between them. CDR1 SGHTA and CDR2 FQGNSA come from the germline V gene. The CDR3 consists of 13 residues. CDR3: CASSWKRGGEQYF. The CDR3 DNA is TGTGCCAGCAGCTGGAAAAGGGGGGGGGAGCAGTACTTC. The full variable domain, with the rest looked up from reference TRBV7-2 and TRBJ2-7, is GAGVSQSPSNKVTEKGKDVELRCDPISGHTALYWYRQSLGQGLEFLIYFQGNSAPDKSGLPSDRFSAERTGGSVSTLTIQRTQQEDSAVYLCASSWKRGGEQYFGPGTRLTVT.

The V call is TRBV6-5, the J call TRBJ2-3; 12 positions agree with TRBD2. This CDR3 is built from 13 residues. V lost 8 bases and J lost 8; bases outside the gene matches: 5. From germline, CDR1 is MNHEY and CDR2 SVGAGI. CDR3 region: CASGLAGGGTQYF. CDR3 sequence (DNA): TGTGCCAGCGGGCTAGCGGGAGGGGGTACGCAGTATTTT.

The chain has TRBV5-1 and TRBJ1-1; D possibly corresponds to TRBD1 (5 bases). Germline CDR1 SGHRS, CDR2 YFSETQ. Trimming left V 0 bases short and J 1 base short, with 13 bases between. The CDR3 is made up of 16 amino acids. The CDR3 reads CASSLGQGYRNTEAFF. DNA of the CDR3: TGCGCCAGCAGCTTGGGGCAGGGCTATAGGAACACTGAAGCTTTCTTT.

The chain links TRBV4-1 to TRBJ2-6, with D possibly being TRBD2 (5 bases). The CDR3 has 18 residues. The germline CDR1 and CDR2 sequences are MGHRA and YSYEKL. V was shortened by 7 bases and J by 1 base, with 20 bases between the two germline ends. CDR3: CASTPRGKIASGANVLTF. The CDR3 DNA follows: TGCGCCAGCACCCCTCGAGGGAAAATAGCTTCTGGGGCCAACGTCCTGACTTTC.

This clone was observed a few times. For the CDR3, the DNA is TGCGCCAGCAGCCTTGGGCCGGGGGATGAGCAGTTCTTC. This codes for CASSLGPGDEQFF. The rearrangement uses TRBV4-1 and TRBJ2-1; a weak D match, TRBD2 (6 bases). V dropped 4 bases and J dropped 8 bases, with 12 bases sitting between them. Germline CDR1 MGHRA, CDR2 YSYEKL. The CDR3 has 13 amino acids.

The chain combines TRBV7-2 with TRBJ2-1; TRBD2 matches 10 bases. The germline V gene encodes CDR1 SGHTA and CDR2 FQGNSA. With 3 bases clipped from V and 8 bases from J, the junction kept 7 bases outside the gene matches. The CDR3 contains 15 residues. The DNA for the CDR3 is TGTGCCAGCAGCTTTCAAGCGGGGGGGCCCCATGAGCAGTTCTTC. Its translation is CASSFQAGGPHEQFF.

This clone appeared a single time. The CDR3 region is CASKTGGLGSPLHF. In DNA, the CDR3 is TGTGCCAGCAAGACAGGGGGCCTGGGTTCACCCCTCCACTTT. The chain joins TRBV2 to TRBJ1-6, with TRBD1 matching 10 bases. The CDR3 covers 14 residues. V dropped 7 bases and J dropped 9; count of bases not matched to a gene: 6. The V gene's germline CDR1 is SNHLY and CDR2 FYNNEI.